This T cell receptor beta chain was sequenced in a study of blood T cell repertoires in COVID-19. The method was immunoSEQ multiplex PCR; TCRdb's version includes in-frame clones alone and lacks a portion of them. The sample contains 150,000 to 200,000 clones, 70% to 80% of which appear only once. Germline V gene sequence: CDR1 MNHEY, CDR2 SMNVEV (reference sequence). J lost 9 bases, V lost 5 bases, and 15 bases had no gene match. The CDR3 has 18 amino acids. J is TRBJ2-1 and V is TRBV27; 14 nucleotides match TRBD2. Sequenced sample: PBMCs or T cells enriched from blood (not recorded which). The TCR sequence derives from a man aged 55 to 69 who had been exposed to COVID-19. CDR3 bases: TGTGCCAGCAGTCCAACAAGACTAGCGGGAGGGCCTAGGAGTGAGCAGTTCTTC. This encodes CASSPTRLAGGPRSEQFF.